Presented here are 19 T cell receptor beta chains from one specimen sequenced in a study of Graves' ophthalmopathy and Graves' hyperthyroidism (dated by TCRdb to 2016 to 2018). Data came from an Illumina HiSeq 2000. For repertoire sequencing, the TCR beta CDR3 regions were amplified from RNA transcripts. HTBI primers and the Qiagen OneStep RT-PCR kit were used in a first-round RT-PCR, which was followed by a second-round multiplex PCR, size selection and purification. TCRdb took the public reads, trimmed them with fastp at Q25, ran MiXCR for clone calling and kept in-frame beta chains. Identical CDR3 protein sequences are pooled into one entry, listed with their most common genes and DNA. For this sample there are 500,000 to 700,000 distinct CDR3 sequences; about 24% appear just once. The ten largest make up around 6.9% of the sample. The sequenced material came from peripheral blood. The receptors were sampled from a woman aged 18-29 years with stable Graves' hyperthyroidism. Some clones in this sample may be carry-over from other donors' samples. Donor details come from another sample of the same person, matched by shared clones.

This clonotype appeared a few times. The CDR3 nucleotides are TGTGCCAGCAGTGACCCGGGACAGGGGTATGAAGCTTTCTTT. It specifies CASSDPGQGYEAFF. The rearrangement links TRBV25-1 to TRBJ1-1, with 10 bases that match TRBD1. Germline CDR1 MGHDK, CDR2 SYGVNS. V trimming: 3 bases; J trimming: 7 bases; junction bases outside the gene matches: 5. The length of the CDR3 is 14 residues. The full variable domain, rest sourced from reference TRBV25-1 and TRBJ1-1, is EADIYQTPRYLVIGTGKKITLECSQTMGHDKMYWYQQDPGMELHLIHYSYGVNSTEKGDLSSESTVSRIRTEHFPLTLESARPSHTSQYLCASSDPGQGYEAFFGQGTRLTVV.

This clonotype has a count of ten or more. This sequence joins TRBV6-2 or TRBV6-3 and TRBJ2-4; D unresolved. Germline V gene data show CDR1 as MNHEY and CDR2 as SVGEGT. The CDR3 is 14 amino acids. Between the trimmed V and J ends, which lost 5 bases and 0 bases, there was a span of 8 bases. The CDR3 DNA follows: TGTGCCAGCAGTCCCACCCGAGCCAAAAACATTCAGTACTTC. Protein sequence: CASSPTRAKNIQYF.

The chain joins TRBV28 to TRBJ1-3; 7 bases are a match to TRBD1. Per the germline V gene, CDR1 is MDHEN and CDR2 is SYDVKM. Germline trimming cut 6 bases from V and 8 bases from J; bases unmatched to any gene: 10. This CDR3 comprises 14 residues. The CDR3 region is CASSPGGFSDTIYF. Written as DNA, the CDR3 is TGTGCCAGCAGCCCAGGGGGATTCTCAGACACCATATATTTT. The entire variable domain, with the rest obtained from reference TRBV28 and TRBJ1-3, is as follows: DVKVTQSSRYLVKRTGEKVFLECVQDMDHENMFWYRQDPGLGLRLIYFSYDVKMKEKGDIPEGYSVSREKKERFSLILESASTNQTSMYLCASSPGGFSDTIYFGEGSWLTVV.

This clonotype was seen at least ten times. The chain has TRBV10-2 and TRBJ1-2; the match to TRBD1 covers 11 bases. CDR1 and CDR2 from the germline V gene are WSHSY and SAAADI. V shed 4 bases, J shed 4 bases, and the junction held 5 bases outside the gene matches. This CDR3 is built from 15 residues. DNA for the CDR3: TGCGCCAGCAGTGGGACAGGGGGCGGATCCTATGGCTACACCTTC. As protein: CASSGTGGGSYGYTF.

This sequence joins TRBV7-8 and TRBJ1-5; the D gene is possibly TRBD1 (5 bases). Germline V gene lookup returns CDR1 SGHVS and CDR2 FQNEAQ. Between the trimmed V and J ends, which lost 2 bases and 4 bases, there was a span of 12 bases. The CDR3 sequence is 15 residues long. The CDR3 sequence: CASSLTRGANQPQHF. CDR3 in DNA: TGTGCCAGCAGCTTAACGCGAGGGGCGAATCAGCCCCAGCATTTT.

This clonotype was detected many times. The chain is built from TRBV12-5 and TRBJ1-1, with D hard to call. This CDR3 comprises 12 residues. Trimming removed 6 bases from V and 10 bases from J, with 15 bases in between. The germline V gene encodes CDR1 LGHNT and CDR2 FRNRAP. The CDR3 coding sequence is TGTGCTAGTGGCCTCGGACGGGTGGGAGCTTTCTTT. Translation: CASGLGRVGAFF.

The chain recombines TRBV7-9 with TRBJ2-7, with a possible D match to TRBD1 (6 bases). Deletions cut 5 bases from V and 3 bases from J, with 11 bases between. The CDR3 is 13 residues long. CDR1 is SEHNR and CDR2 is FQNEAQ in the germline V gene (reference sequence). The CDR3 reads CASSETGRYEQYF. Written as DNA, the CDR3 is TGTGCCAGCAGCGAGACAGGTCGCTACGAGCAGTACTTC.

There are many counts of this clonotype. V gene TRBV28 combines with J gene TRBJ2-7; 8 bases fit TRBD1. Germline values: CDR1 MDHEN, CDR2 SYDVKM. The V gene end was trimmed by 1 base and the J gene end by 12 bases; junction bases not matched to a gene: 11. The CDR3 sequence is 14 residues long. In DNA, the CDR3 is TGTGCCAGCAGTTTATCTTGGACAGGGCTGGGATGGTACTTC. Its protein is CASSLSWTGLGWYF.

The sample holds many counts of this clonotype. The V call is TRBV19, the J call TRBJ2-5; D may be TRBD1 or TRBD2 (6 bases each). The CDR3 loop spans 15 amino acids. The germline gives CDR1 LNHDA, CDR2 SQIVND (reference sequence). Trimming removed 1 base at V and 1 base at J, with 10 bases between. CDR3 region: CASSIGGGPQETQYF. As DNA, the CDR3 is TGTGCCAGTAGTATAGGAGGGGGGCCCCAAGAGACCCAGTACTTC.

This clonotype was counted at least ten times. The chain links TRBV7-2 to TRBJ2-7; 10 nucleotides match TRBD1. Per germline, CDR1 SGHTA and CDR2 FQGNSA. The trim removed 1 base at V and 1 base at J, leaving 1 base unmatched. CDR3 length: 15 residues. In nucleotides, the CDR3 is TGTGCCAGCAGCTTAGGGGGACAGGGGTCCTACGAGCAGTACTTC. Its translation is CASSLGGQGSYEQYF.

In its sample, this clonotype was seen a few times. This chain links TRBV5-1 with TRBJ1-1; 9 nucleotides line up with TRBD1. The germline gives CDR1 SGHRS, CDR2 YFSETQ. V was clipped by 4 bases and J by 0 bases; unmatched bases: 7. The CDR3 length is 16 residues. CDR3 DNA sequence: TGCGCCAGCAGCATGGCCGGGACAGGGATGAACACTGAAGCTTTCTTT. Protein sequence: CASSMAGTGMNTEAFF.

This clonotype came up many times. V gene TRBV12-3 or TRBV12-4 combines with J gene TRBJ1-1; weak D call: TRBD1 (5 bases). Trimming took off 6 bases at V and 2 bases at J, with 10 bases between the two ends. CDR3 length: 13 residues. The CDR3 region has the DNA TGTGCCAGCAGGCTACAGGAAAACACTGAAGCTTTCTTT. Its translation: CASRLQENTEAFF.

This chain links TRBV27 with TRBJ2-5; D tentatively reads TRBD1 or TRBD2 (5 bases each). With 3 bases removed from V and 4 bases from J, the gap between germline ends came to 15 bases. The length of the CDR3 is 15 residues. In germline, CDR1 is MNHEY, CDR2 SMNVEV (reference sequence). CDR3 protein: CASSFEGRIGETQYF. Written as DNA, the CDR3 is TGTGCCAGCAGTTTTGAGGGGCGGATCGGAGAGACCCAGTACTTC.

There are a few counts of this clonotype. The chain is built from TRBV30 and TRBJ1-1; D gene unclear. Trimming pared 7 bases from V and 2 bases from J, leaving 11 bases between. Germline V CDR1 and CDR2: GTSNPN, SVGIG (reference sequence). This CDR3 is 12 amino acids long. The CDR3 DNA is TGTGCCTCCTTGACGGTAAACACTGAAGCTTTCTTT. It specifies CASLTVNTEAFF.

The chain recombines TRBV10-3 with TRBJ2-2; 11 nucleotides agree with TRBD2. Germline CDR1 ENHRY, CDR2 SYGVKD. The trim removed 10 bases at V and 3 bases at J, leaving 7 bases unmatched. The CDR3 runs to 15 residues. The CDR3 nucleotides are TGTGCCACCACACTAGCGGGGGCGGACACCGGGGAGCTGTTTTTT. The encoded protein is CATTLAGADTGELFF.

Ten or more counts support this clonotype. The chain carries TRBV20-1 and TRBJ2-2; D unclear. With 6 bases removed from V and 1 base from J, the gap between germline ends came to 12 bases. Germline V gene data show CDR1 as DFQATT and CDR2 as SNEGSKA (reference sequence). The CDR3 totals 14 residues. CDR3 sequence (DNA): TGCAGTGCCAGACCCCCTAAGAACACCGGGGAGCTGTTTTTT. Amino acids: CSARPPKNTGELFF.

This clonotype came up a few times. The J gene is TRBJ2-5, the V gene TRBV18, with 8 positions matching TRBD2. The CDR3 has 15 amino acids. Germline CDR1 is KGHSH and CDR2 is LQKENI. J was trimmed by 7 bases and V by 2 bases; bases with no gene match: 9. DNA of the CDR3: TGTGCCAGCTCACCAGCGCCGGGAGGGGCAGGGACCCAGTACTTC. It translates to CASSPAPGGAGTQYF.

This clonotype has at least ten counts. In nucleotides, the CDR3 is TGTGCCAGCAGTGATCGGGGCACCCTCTGGGGCTACACCTTC. Translation gives CASSDRGTLWGYTF. J is TRBJ1-2 and V is TRBV2, with D possibly matching TRBD1 (5 bases). Germline V lookup: CDR1 SNHLY, CDR2 FYNNEI. V dropped 3 bases and J dropped 8 bases, with 16 bases sitting between them. There are 14 residues in the CDR3.

The chain couples TRBV7-2 to TRBJ1-2; 8 nucleotides agree with TRBD1. The germline V gene encodes CDR1 SGHTA and CDR2 FQGNSA. The CDR3 runs 14 residues. Trimming at V came to 3 bases and at J to 3 bases, leaving 3 bases not matched to a gene. The CDR3 DNA follows: TGTGCCAGCAGCTTCACAGGGGGTGACTATGGCTACACCTTC. This gives the protein CASSFTGGDYGYTF.